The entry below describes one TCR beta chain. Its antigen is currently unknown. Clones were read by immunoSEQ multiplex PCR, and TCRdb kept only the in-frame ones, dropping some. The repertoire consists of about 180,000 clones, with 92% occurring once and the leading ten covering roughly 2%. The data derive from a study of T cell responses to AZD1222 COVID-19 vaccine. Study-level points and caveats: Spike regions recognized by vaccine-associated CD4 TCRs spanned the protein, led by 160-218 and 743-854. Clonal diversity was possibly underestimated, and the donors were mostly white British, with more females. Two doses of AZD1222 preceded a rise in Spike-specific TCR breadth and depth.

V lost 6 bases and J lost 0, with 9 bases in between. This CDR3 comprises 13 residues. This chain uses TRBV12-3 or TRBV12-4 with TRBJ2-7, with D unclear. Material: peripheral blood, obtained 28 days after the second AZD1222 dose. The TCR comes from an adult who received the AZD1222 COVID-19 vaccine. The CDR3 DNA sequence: TGTGCCAGCAGCGCGGACGGCTCCTACGAGCAGTACTTC. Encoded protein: CASSADGSYEQYF.